The 21 T cell receptor beta chains below all came from one sample that was sequenced in a study of blood T cell repertoires in COVID-19. TCRdb's copy holds only in-frame clones and misses some; the assay was immunoSEQ multiplex PCR. This sample has some 200,000 clones, with 83% found just once. Sequenced material: peripheral blood. All receptors derive from a woman aged 25-40 years with COVID-19, enrolled during active disease.

The rearrangement links TRBV5-1 to TRBJ2-1, with D tentatively TRBD2 (6 bases). CDR3 length equals 16 residues. V lost 0 bases and J lost 1, with 11 bases in between. Germline CDR1 is SGHRS and CDR2 is YFSETQ. The CDR3: CASSLAGSVSYNEQFF. The CDR3 bases are TGCGCCAGCAGCTTGGCCGGGAGTGTATCCTACAATGAGCAGTTCTTC.

In regard to this clone: Distinct nucleotide sequences in the sample also encode this CDR3. J is TRBJ1-5 and V is TRBV19; no firm D call. Germline lookup yields CDR1 LNHDA and CDR2 SQIVND (reference sequence). CDR3 length equals 14 residues. V gave up 0 bases and J gave up 4 bases, with 7 bases separating them. The DNA of the CDR3 is TGTGCCAGTAGTATAGATCGAGGGAATCAGCCCCAGCATTTT. Translation: CASSIDRGNQPQHF.

This chain connects TRBV2 to TRBJ1-4; TRBD1 matches 7 bases. Germline V gene sequence: CDR1 SNHLY, CDR2 FYNNEI. V was pared by 6 bases and J by 7 bases, with 11 bases of the junction left unmatched. This CDR3 contains 15 residues. The DNA for the CDR3 is TGTGCCAGCAGCCCCACCGGGACAGAGCCTGAAAAACTGTTTTTT. Its protein is CASSPTGTEPEKLFF.

The chain joins TRBV4-3 to TRBJ2-5, with a tentative D call TRBD1 (5 bases). V shed 4 bases and J shed 0 bases, with 6 bases lying between them. CDR1 and CDR2 (germline): LGHNA, YSLEER. CDR3 size: 13 residues. The CDR3 DNA sequence: TGCGCCAGCAGCCGACAGTACCAAGAGACCCAGTACTTC. Translation gives CASSRQYQETQYF.

In this sample, this clone turned up a few times. The V and J genes are TRBV6-6 and TRBJ1-1; D possibly corresponds to TRBD1 (5 bases). CDR1 and CDR2 (germline): MNHNY, SVGAGI (reference sequence). The ends were cut back, 6 bases at V and 1 base at J, with 30 bases in the middle. This CDR3 has 20 amino acids. This CDR3 reads CASSPNIPGLRIGTNTEAFF. In nucleotides, the CDR3 is TGTGCCAGCAGCCCAAATATCCCGGGACTTCGGATTGGGACGAACACTGAAGCTTTCTTT.

The chain joins TRBV19 to TRBJ2-7, with 13 bases aligning to TRBD2. The CDR3 runs to 16 residues. V was pared by 4 bases and J by 4 bases, with 7 bases of the junction left unmatched. Germline CDR1 is LNHDA and CDR2 is SQIVND (reference sequence). CDR3 sequence: CASSSRGLAGRYEQYF. For the CDR3, the DNA is TGTGCCAGTAGTAGCCGGGGACTAGCGGGAAGATACGAGCAGTACTTC.

The V and J genes are TRBV10-3 and TRBJ2-7; D unresolved. V was cut by 3 bases and J by 1 base, with 16 bases left in between. The CDR3 sequence is 16 residues long. Germline V gene data show CDR1 as ENHRY and CDR2 as SYGVKD. CDR3 protein: CAISESAGQSSYEQYF. In nucleotides, the CDR3 is TGTGCCATCAGTGAAAGTGCAGGCCAGTCGTCCTACGAGCAGTACTTC.

This clone was observed a single time. The V gene is TRBV7-2, the J gene TRBJ2-3, with unresolved D. V lost 1 base and J 7 bases, leaving 21 bases between the germline ends. Germline V lookup: CDR1 SGHTA, CDR2 FQGNSA. The CDR3 is 17 amino acids. CDR3 in DNA: TGTGCCAGCAGCTTAGGGGCACCGGCCACAGCCCCATATACGCAGTATTTT. This sequence encodes CASSLGAPATAPYTQYF.

The rearrangement links TRBV5-6 to TRBJ2-3; D is perhaps TRBD1 (5 bases). V was trimmed by 4 bases and J by 0 bases, leaving 9 bases between them. This CDR3 is built from 14 residues. Germline-derived CDR1 and CDR2 are SGHDT and YYEEEE. CDR3 in amino acids: CASSLDMSTDTQYF. For the CDR3, the DNA is TGTGCCAGCAGCCTGGACATGAGCACAGATACGCAGTATTTT.

The chain carries TRBV12-3 or TRBV12-4 and TRBJ2-2; D remains unclear. This CDR3 contains 13 residues. Trimming removed 6 bases at V and 5 bases at J, with 10 bases between. CDR3 nucleotides: TGTGCCAGCAGCCGACTGACTACCGGGGAGCTGTTTTTT. It yields the protein CASSRLTTGELFF.

The chain uses TRBV6-6 and TRBJ2-5; D might be TRBD1 (6 bases). Trimming removed 2 bases at V and 1 base at J, with 14 bases between. This CDR3 comprises 16 residues. Germline CDR1 and CDR2: MNHNY and SVGAGI (reference sequence). The CDR3 nucleotides are TGTGCCAGCAGTTACGACCAGGGGAAGTCCCAAGAGACCCAGTACTTC. Translated, it gives CASSYDQGKSQETQYF.

The chain couples TRBV5-1 to TRBJ2-2; a possible D gene is TRBD2 (5 bases). CDR3 length equals 14 residues. Trimming removed 2 bases from V and 4 bases from J, with 9 bases in between. Germline loops: CDR1 SGHRS, CDR2 YFSETQ. CDR3 sequence reads: CASSLEAGTGELFF. DNA for the CDR3: TGCGCCAGCAGCTTAGAGGCGGGCACCGGGGAGCTGTTTTTT.

Only a few counts were recorded for this clone. The CDR3 coding sequence is TGCGCCAGTCGACTGGACACCTACAATGAGCAGTTCTTC. Its translation: CASRLDTYNEQFF. The J gene is TRBJ2-1, the V gene TRBV10-2, with a weak D call TRBD1 (5 bases). The CDR3 is 13 amino acids. Germline V lookup: CDR1 WSHSY, CDR2 SAAADI. Trimming took off 9 bases at V and 2 bases at J, with 11 bases between the two ends.

The V gene is TRBV6-2 or TRBV6-3, the J gene TRBJ2-7; 7 bases align to TRBD2. V gave up 7 bases and J gave up 5 bases; unmatched junction bases: 17. Germline V gene lookup returns CDR1 MNHEY and CDR2 SVGEGT. The CDR3 contains 16 residues. The CDR3 loop reads CASTPGTTNRNHEQYF. CDR3 in DNA: TGTGCCAGCACCCCCGGGACTACCAACCGGAACCACGAGCAGTACTTC.

The chain has TRBV27 and TRBJ2-4, with D perhaps matching TRBD2 (6 bases). The CDR3 runs to 13 residues. The germline CDR1 and CDR2 sequences are MNHEY and SMNVEV (reference sequence). The V and J ends lost 5 bases and 6 bases respectively, with 11 bases between them. The CDR3, as DNA: TGTGCCAGCAGTCCCAACGGGGGAAACATTCAGTACTTC. Protein sequence: CASSPNGGNIQYF.

V gene TRBV9 combines with J gene TRBJ2-3; tentatively, D is TRBD2 (7 bases). This CDR3 has 15 residues. In germline, CDR1 is SGDLS, CDR2 YYNGEE. V was clipped by 2 bases and J by 5 bases, with 15 bases between them. The CDR3 spells CASSVGGGPRDTQYF. DNA of the CDR3: TGTGCCAGCAGCGTTGGGGGGGGCCCCCGAGATACGCAGTATTTT.

This clone was picked up one time. V is TRBV6-2 or TRBV6-3 and J is TRBJ1-5; tentative D call: TRBD1 (6 bases). CDR3 length equals 15 residues. Trimming pared 4 bases from V and 0 bases from J, leaving 10 bases between. Germline CDR1 and CDR2: MNHEY and SVGEGT. This CDR3 is CASSSPGDSNQPQHF. The CDR3 DNA reads TGTGCCAGCAGTTCCCCAGGGGATAGCAATCAGCCCCAGCATTTT.

This chain connects TRBV4-3 to TRBJ2-7, with TRBD2 matching over 10 bases. Trimming removed 1 base from V and 3 bases from J; junction bases left unmatched: 3. This CDR3 region has 15 residues. The germline gives CDR1 LGHNA, CDR2 YSLEER. The CDR3 DNA reads as TGCGCCAGCAGCCAAGCGGCTAGCGGGAGCTACGAGCAGTACTTC. Its protein product is CASSQAASGSYEQYF.

For the CDR3, the DNA is TGTGCCAGCAGCACACAGGGGCTCAATGAGCAGTTCTTC. Amino acids: CASSTQGLNEQFF. The chain has TRBV9 and TRBJ2-1; 7 bases align to TRBD1. Germline V CDR1 and CDR2: SGDLS, YYNGEE. Trimming cost V 4 bases and J 6 bases; bases outside gene matches: 4. The CDR3 sequence is 13 residues long. The full variable domain, its missing parts supplied by reference TRBV9 and TRBJ2-1, is DSGVTQTPKHLITATGQRVTLRCSPRSGDLSVYWYQQSLDQGLQFLIQYYNGEERAKGNILERFSAQQFPDLHSELNLSSLELGDSALYFCASSTQGLNEQFFGPGTRLTVL.

The chain joins TRBV28 to TRBJ2-1; TRBD2 aligns across 9 bases. The J segment lost 6 bases and the V segment lost 4 bases, leaving 7 bases of the junction unmatched. Germline CDR1 is MDHEN and CDR2 is SYDVKM. The CDR3 has 15 residues. The DNA of the CDR3 is TGTGCCAGCAGTTCGCGGGGGGGCCTAACCAATGAGCAGTTCTTC. This codes for CASSSRGGLTNEQFF.

The chain uses TRBV19 and TRBJ1-1; D unresolved. The germline V and J ends were trimmed by 3 bases and 1 base, with 6 bases remaining between them. The CDR3 spans 13 residues. Germline CDR1 is LNHDA and CDR2 is SQIVND (reference sequence). The CDR3 here is CASSIMSNTEAFF. The CDR3 DNA follows: TGTGCCAGTAGTATTATGTCGAACACTGAAGCTTTCTTT.